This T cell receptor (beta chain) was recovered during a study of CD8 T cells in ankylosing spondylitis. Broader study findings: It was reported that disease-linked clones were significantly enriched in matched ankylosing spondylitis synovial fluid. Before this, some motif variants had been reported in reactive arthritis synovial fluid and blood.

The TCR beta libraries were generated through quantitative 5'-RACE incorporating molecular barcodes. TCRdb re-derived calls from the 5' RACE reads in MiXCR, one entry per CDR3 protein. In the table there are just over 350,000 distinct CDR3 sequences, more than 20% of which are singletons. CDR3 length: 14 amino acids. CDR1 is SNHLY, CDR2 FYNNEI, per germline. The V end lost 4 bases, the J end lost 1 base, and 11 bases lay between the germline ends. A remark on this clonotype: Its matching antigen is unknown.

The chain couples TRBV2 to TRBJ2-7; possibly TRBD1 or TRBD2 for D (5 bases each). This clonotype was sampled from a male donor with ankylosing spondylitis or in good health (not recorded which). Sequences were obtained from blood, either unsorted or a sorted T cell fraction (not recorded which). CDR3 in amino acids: CASSGGVGSYEQYF. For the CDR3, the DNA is TGTGCCAGCAGTGGAGGGGTAGGGTCCTACGAGCAGTACTTC.